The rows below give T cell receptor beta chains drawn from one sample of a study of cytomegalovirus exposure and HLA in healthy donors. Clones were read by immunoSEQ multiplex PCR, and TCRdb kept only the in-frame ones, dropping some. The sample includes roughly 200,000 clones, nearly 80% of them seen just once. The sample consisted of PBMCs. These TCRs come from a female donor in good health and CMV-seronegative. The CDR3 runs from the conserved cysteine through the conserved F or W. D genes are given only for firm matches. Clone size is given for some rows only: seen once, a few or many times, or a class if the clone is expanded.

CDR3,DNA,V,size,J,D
CASSLRGRIMRNEKLFF,TGTGCCAGCAGCTTAAGGGGGCGAATTATGCGTAATGAAAAACTGTTTTTT,TRBV7-3,few,TRBJ1-4,NA
CAISESSMGQGSGYTF,TGTGCCATCAGTGAGTCGAGCATGGGACAGGGTTCTGGCTACACCTTC,TRBV10-3,few,TRBJ1-2,TRBD1
CASSYQITTPDTQYF,TGTGCCAGCAGTTATCAAATTACTACCCCCGATACGCAGTATTTT,TRBV6-5,NA,TRBJ2-3,NA
CASSSGRGGSGELFF,TGCGCCAGCAGCTCCGGGAGGGGAGGATCCGGGGAGCTGTTTTTT,TRBV5-1,NA,TRBJ2-2,TRBD2
CASSQEATGLTEAFF,TGCGCCAGCAGCCAAGAGGCGACAGGGCTCACTGAAGCTTTCTTT,TRBV4-3,NA,TRBJ1-1,TRBD1
CASRGTAFGRAQYF,TGTGCCAGCAGGGGGACTGCTTTTGGGAGGGCCCAGTACTTC,TRBV28,NA,TRBJ2-5,TRBD2
CASRAIANTGELFF,TGCGCCAGCAGAGCAATAGCGAACACCGGGGAGCTGTTTTTT,TRBV5-1,NA,TRBJ2-2,NA
CASSQDYWGVSGANVLTF,TGTGCCAGCAGCCAAGATTATTGGGGAGTCTCTGGGGCCAACGTCCTGACTTTC,TRBV4-2,NA,TRBJ2-6,NA
CASSLGGADTQYF,TGCGCCAGCAGCTTGGGAGGCGCAGATACGCAGTATTTT,TRBV5-1,NA,TRBJ2-3,NA
CASSPQPGLVPYEQYF,TGTGCCAGCAGTCCTCAGCCGGGACTAGTTCCCTACGAGCAGTACTTC,TRBV27,NA,TRBJ2-7,TRBD2
CASSYSTSLSTDTQYF,TGTGCCAGCAGTTACTCGACTAGTCTAAGCACAGATACGCAGTATTTT,TRBV6-5,NA,TRBJ2-3,NA
CASRKTGFHYEQYF,TGTGCCAGCAGAAAGACAGGGTTCCACTACGAGCAGTACTTC,TRBV27,NA,TRBJ2-7,TRBD1
CASSFSVSTEAFF,TGTGCCAGCAGCTTTTCGGTAAGCACTGAAGCTTTCTTT,TRBV7-3,many,TRBJ1-1,NA
CASSPLRAYEQYF,TGTGCCAGCAGCCCACTGAGGGCATACGAGCAGTACTTC,TRBV27,NA,TRBJ2-7,NA
CASSQPGTGGAGSNQPQHF,TGTGCCAGCAGCCAACCTGGGACAGGGGGCGCGGGGAGCAATCAGCCCCAGCATTTT,TRBV14,NA,TRBJ1-5,TRBD1
CASSKAGGSGEQFF,TGTGCCAGCAGTAAAGCGGGGGGGTCGGGTGAGCAGTTCTTC,TRBV27,NA,TRBJ2-1,TRBD2
CASSLGSLSSTDTQYF,TGTGCCAGCAGCTTGGGTAGCCTATCTAGCACAGATACGCAGTATTTT,TRBV7-2,NA,TRBJ2-3,NA
CASSLVPDYYGYTF,TGTGCCAGCAGCTTGGTTCCGGACTACTATGGCTACACCTTC,TRBV5-5,NA,TRBJ1-2,NA
CASSLGRATEQYF,TGTGCCAGCAGTTTAGGGCGGGCTACGGAGCAGTACTTC,TRBV28,NA,TRBJ2-7,NA
CASSTTEAYGYTF,TGTGCCAGCAGTACGACAGAGGCCTATGGCTACACCTTC,TRBV2,NA,TRBJ1-2,NA
CASRSDSNTGELFF,TGCGCCAGCAGGAGCGATTCGAACACCGGGGAGCTGTTTTTT,TRBV4-3,NA,TRBJ2-2,NA
CASRPGQGMGELFF,TGTGCCAGCAGGCCGGGACAGGGGATGGGGGAGCTGTTTTTT,TRBV2,NA,TRBJ2-2,TRBD1
CASSDGREYEQYF,TGTGCCAGCTCGGACGGGAGGGAATACGAGCAGTACTTC,TRBV27,NA,TRBJ2-7,TRBD2
CASSNTGSSYNEQFF,TGTGCCAGCAGCAACACAGGGAGCTCCTACAATGAGCAGTTCTTC,TRBV6-4,once,TRBJ2-1,NA
CASSPWTSGAKNIQYF,TGTGCCAGCAGCCCATGGACTAGCGGGGCCAAAAACATTCAGTACTTC,TRBV7-2,NA,TRBJ2-4,TRBD2
CASSLVRQPRNEQFF,TGTGCCAGCAGCTTAGTGCGACAGCCTCGTAATGAGCAGTTCTTC,TRBV7-9,NA,TRBJ2-1,NA
CASSPPGGYEQYF,TGTGCCAGCAGTCCCCCGGGCGGGTACGAGCAGTACTTC,TRBV6-5,NA,TRBJ2-7,NA
CASSVQGGRTNEKLFF,TGTGCCAGCAGCGTTCAGGGAGGGCGGACTAATGAAAAACTGTTTTTT,TRBV9,NA,TRBJ1-4,NA
CASSPRASGADTQYF,TGTGCCAGCAGCCCGCGAGCCAGCGGAGCAGATACGCAGTATTTT,TRBV7-3,NA,TRBJ2-3,NA
CASSLTGKREKLFF,TGTGCCAGCAGCCTGACAGGGAAACGTGAAAAACTGTTTTTT,TRBV9,few,TRBJ1-4,TRBD1
CASRPEELSSYEQYF,TGCGCCAGCAGGCCAGAGGAGCTAAGCTCCTACGAGCAGTACTTC,TRBV5-1,NA,TRBJ2-7,NA
CASARDSSGNTIYF,TGTGCCAGCGCCCGGGACAGCTCTGGAAACACCATATATTTT,TRBV6-5,NA,TRBJ1-3,TRBD1
CASSIDRSGGGLAGEHGKTQYF,TGTGCCAGTAGTATAGATCGCAGCGGCGGGGGACTAGCGGGAGAACACGGTAAGACCCAGTACTTC,TRBV19,NA,TRBJ2-5,TRBD2
CASSLLAGGSYNEQFF,TGTGCCAGCAGTTTATTGGCGGGTGGCTCCTACAATGAGCAGTTCTTC,TRBV27,NA,TRBJ2-1,NA
CASSRHMNTEAFF,TGTGCCAGCAGCCGACATATGAACACTGAAGCTTTCTTT,TRBV7-3,NA,TRBJ1-1,NA
CASSFLAGLTDTQYF,TGCGCCAGCAGCTTCCTAGCGGGGCTCACAGATACGCAGTATTTT,TRBV5-1,NA,TRBJ2-3,TRBD2
CASSPLPSGPYNEQFF,TGTGCCAGCAGCCCCCTTCCTAGCGGACCGTACAATGAGCAGTTCTTC,TRBV11-2,NA,TRBJ2-1,TRBD2
CASSRGGSGSSEQYF,TGTGCCAGCAGCCGAGGAGGTAGCGGGAGCAGCGAGCAGTACTTC,TRBV9,once,TRBJ2-7,TRBD2
CASSPDRLDHNEQFF,TGCGCCAGCAGCCCCGATCGACTAGACCACAATGAGCAGTTCTTC,TRBV4-1,NA,TRBJ2-1,NA
CASGLYGTGGTPGYNEQFF,TGTGCTAGTGGTTTGTACGGGACAGGGGGGACACCGGGCTACAATGAGCAGTTCTTC,TRBV12-5,NA,TRBJ2-1,TRBD1
CSVVGRATEAFF,TGCAGCGTTGTAGGCAGGGCCACTGAAGCTTTCTTT,TRBV29-1,NA,TRBJ1-1,NA
CASSQDQGTSGRSTYNPNEQFF,TGTGCCAGCAGCCAAGATCAAGGGACTAGCGGGAGATCCACGTACAATCCTAATGAGCAGTTCTTC,TRBV4-2,NA,TRBJ2-1,TRBD2
CASSPPGGFSNQPQHF,TGTGCCAGTAGCCCCCCGGGGGGGTTTAGCAATCAGCCCCAGCATTTT,TRBV19,NA,TRBJ1-5,NA
CASSLDYRGNIQYF,TGTGCCAGCAGTTTAGATTACAGGGGAAACATTCAGTACTTC,TRBV27,NA,TRBJ2-4,TRBD1
CASSDQGTGNTIYF,TGCGCCAGCAGCGACCAGGGTACTGGAAACACCATATATTTT,TRBV5-1,NA,TRBJ1-3,NA
CASSPGQTYGYTF,TGTGCCAGCAGCCCGGGACAGACCTATGGCTACACCTTC,TRBV11-3,NA,TRBJ1-2,TRBD1
CAWSVGTLLYNEQFF,TGTGCCTGGAGTGTAGGGACTCTCCTCTACAATGAGCAGTTCTTC,TRBV30,NA,TRBJ2-1,NA
CASSSGQVLNTGELFF,TGTGCCAGCAGCTCGGGACAGGTTCTAAACACCGGGGAGCTGTTTTTT,TRBV7-3,NA,TRBJ2-2,TRBD1
CASSIEGFYGYTF,TGTGCCAGTAGTATCGAGGGATTCTATGGCTACACCTTC,TRBV19,NA,TRBJ1-2,NA
CASSRTSRPGTGSYEQYF,TGTGCCAGTAGTCGAACTTCACGCCCCGGGACAGGGTCCTACGAGCAGTACTTC,TRBV19,NA,TRBJ2-7,TRBD1
CASSSSTDTQYF,TGTGCCAGCAGTTCTTCCACAGATACGCAGTATTTT,TRBV7-9,NA,TRBJ2-3,NA
CASSPVGDYGYTF,TGTGCCAGCTCACCAGTCGGGGACTATGGCTACACCTTC,TRBV18,NA,TRBJ1-2,NA
CASVGLDDYEQYF,TGTGCCAGCGTGGGACTGGATGACTACGAGCAGTACTTC,TRBV2,few,TRBJ2-7,NA
CASSRDRGYYEQYF,TGTGCCAGCAGCCGAGACAGGGGGTACTACGAGCAGTACTTC,TRBV7-9,NA,TRBJ2-7,TRBD1
CASSIAISPLSSYNEQFF,TGTGCCAGTAGTATTGCAATATCTCCTCTGAGCTCCTACAATGAGCAGTTCTTC,TRBV19,NA,TRBJ2-1,NA